This T cell receptor beta chain is drawn from a study of beta chain features in type 1 diabetes. Germline-derived CDR1 and CDR2 are SGHVS and FQNEAQ. This CDR3 has 15 amino acids. V was shortened by 1 base and J by 3 bases, with 11 bases between the two germline ends. Since all of the isolated RNA was reverse transcribed, expressed TCRB transcripts were what got sequenced. TCRdb keeps only in-frame clones here, not all; method: immunoSEQ multiplex PCR. The profile shows under 450,000 clones, around 14% of them singletons. The chain recombines TRBV7-8 with TRBJ2-3; no firm D call. The origin of this receptor is a man in his thirties or forties in good health. Sequencing input: naive CD4+ T cells from blood. The CDR3 sequence is CASSLGLPGTDTQYF. The DNA for the CDR3 is TGTGCCAGCAGCTTAGGGCTTCCGGGTACAGATACGCAGTATTTT.